This T cell receptor (beta chain) appears in the sequencing data of a study of T cell responses to AZD1222 COVID-19 vaccine. As for this clone: No antigen is known for it.

Repertoires were generated with immunoSEQ multiplex PCR, while TCRdb's copy carries only in-frame clones and drops some. The sample holds 180,000 or so clones; more than 80% are singletons and the top ten take about 4.3%. Findings of the study overall: Only six individuals given AZD1222 were seropositive at baseline. A mostly white British donor set with more females was recruited, and clonal diversity was possibly underestimated. Without day 14 samples, only post-peak T cell repertoires were studied. Two doses of AZD1222 preceded a rise in Spike-specific TCR breadth and depth.

The germline V and J ends were trimmed by 3 bases and 2 bases, with 13 bases remaining between them. The germline CDR1 and CDR2 sequences are LNHDA and SQIVND (reference sequence). The CDR3 sequence is 15 residues long. The sample was peripheral blood, taken 28 days after the second dose of the MenACWY control vaccine. The rearrangement joins TRBV19 to TRBJ1-1; D perhaps matches TRBD1 (6 bases). The TCR was taken from an adult who received the MenACWY meningococcal vaccine as a control. The CDR3 loop is CASSIVAGENTEAFF. CDR3 in DNA: TGTGCCAGTAGTATCGTGGCAGGGGAAAACACTGAAGCTTTCTTT.